This T cell receptor (beta chain) was obtained from a study of blood T cell repertoires in COVID-19. As handled by the study authors: The authors estimated nucleated cell counts from reference gene primer amplification. Assay: immunoSEQ multiplex PCR; the TCRdb copy retains only in-frame clones and omits some. That table is the source of V, J and clone size, and D and trimming were worked out from the DNA. The data hold about 300,000 clones, with 85% to 90% observed a single time. Germline assignment: CDR1 SNHLY and CDR2 FYNNEI. CDR3 length: 13 residues. Trimming shortened V by 7 bases and J by 5 bases, and 13 bases separated the two germline ends.

The gene calls are TRBV2 and TRBJ2-3; tentative D call: TRBD1 (7 bases). Sequencing input: peripheral blood. The receptor comes from a man aged 65-85 years with acute or convalescent COVID-19. CDR3 coding DNA: TGTGCCAGCAAGAGACAGGGAGGAGATACGCAGTATTTT. It is translated as CASKRQGGDTQYF.